This T cell receptor (beta chain) originates from a study of T cell responses to AZD1222 COVID-19 vaccine. Study outcomes and limitations: Spike-specific TCR breadth and depth both grew after two AZD1222 doses.

As for this clone: Antigen unknown.

The germline V gene encodes CDR1 SNHLY and CDR2 FYNNEI. Losses at the gene ends were 4 bases for V and 6 bases for J; bases not matched to a gene: 5. The CDR3 spans 14 residues. TCRdb's copy holds only in-frame clones and misses some; the assay was immunoSEQ multiplex PCR. The sample records 170,000 or so clones, roughly 93% being singletons. This chain uses TRBV2 with TRBJ1-1; TRBD1 agrees at 10 bases. This sequence was found in an adult in good health. Sequenced here: peripheral blood, sampled on day 0 of AZD1222 vaccination. CDR3 amino acids: CASSAGQGESEAFF. CDR3 DNA sequence: TGTGCCAGCAGTGCTGGACAGGGGGAATCTGAAGCTTTCTTT.